This TCR beta chain comes out of a study of shared clonotypes between healthy human individuals. The sample holds one count of this clone. Every one of the donors was a Caucasian adult that lived in Nashville, Tennessee. Researchers partitioned CD4+ cells into CD45RA+ naive and CD45RA-negative memory subsets. Sequencing was performed with immunoSEQ multiplex PCR; in TCRdb, only in-frame clones are kept and a portion is missing. The table lists hundreds of thousands of clones, about 95% of them singletons, with about 0.054% in the top ten. CDR1 and CDR2 from the germline V gene are SNHLY and FYNNEI. V was cut by 4 bases and J by 3 bases, with 3 bases left in between. This CDR3 region has 11 residues.

Sequencing was done on a sample of naive CD4+ T cells sorted from blood. Subset indicated: CD45RA+ positively selected. The clonotype originates from a woman in her twenties or thirties in good health. V is TRBV2 and J is TRBJ2-5, with unresolved D. The CDR3 DNA sequence: TGTGCCAGCAGTGTCGAAGAGACCCAGTACTTC. Translating it yields CASSVEETQYF.